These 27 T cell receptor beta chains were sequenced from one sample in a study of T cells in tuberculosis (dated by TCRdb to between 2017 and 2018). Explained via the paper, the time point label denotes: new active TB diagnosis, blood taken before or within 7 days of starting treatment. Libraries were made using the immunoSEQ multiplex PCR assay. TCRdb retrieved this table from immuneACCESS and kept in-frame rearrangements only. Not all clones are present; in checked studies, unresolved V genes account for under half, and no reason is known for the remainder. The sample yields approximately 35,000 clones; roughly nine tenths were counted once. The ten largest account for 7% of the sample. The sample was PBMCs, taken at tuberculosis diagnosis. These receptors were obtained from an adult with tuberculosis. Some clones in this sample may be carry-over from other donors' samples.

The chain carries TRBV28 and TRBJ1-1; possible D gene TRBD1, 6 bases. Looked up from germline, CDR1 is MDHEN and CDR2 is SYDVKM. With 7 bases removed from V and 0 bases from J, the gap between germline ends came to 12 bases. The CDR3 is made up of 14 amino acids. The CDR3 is CASTPGQLNTEAFF. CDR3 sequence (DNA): TGTGCCAGCACCCCAGGACAGCTGAACACTGAAGCTTTCTTT.

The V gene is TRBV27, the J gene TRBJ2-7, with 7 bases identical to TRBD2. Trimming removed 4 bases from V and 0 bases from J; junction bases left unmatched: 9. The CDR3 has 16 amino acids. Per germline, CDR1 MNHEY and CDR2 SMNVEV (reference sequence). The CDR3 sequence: CASSSSSSGTSYEQYF. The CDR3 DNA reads TGTGCCAGCAGTTCATCCTCTAGCGGAACCTCCTACGAGCAGTACTTC.

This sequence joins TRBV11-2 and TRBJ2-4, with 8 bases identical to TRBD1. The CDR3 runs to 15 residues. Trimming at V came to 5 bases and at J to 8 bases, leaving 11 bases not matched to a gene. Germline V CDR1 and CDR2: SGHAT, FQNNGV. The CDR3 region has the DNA TGTGCCAGCAGCAAAAGGACAGGGAGGATGTACATTCAGTACTTC. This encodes CASSKRTGRMYIQYF.

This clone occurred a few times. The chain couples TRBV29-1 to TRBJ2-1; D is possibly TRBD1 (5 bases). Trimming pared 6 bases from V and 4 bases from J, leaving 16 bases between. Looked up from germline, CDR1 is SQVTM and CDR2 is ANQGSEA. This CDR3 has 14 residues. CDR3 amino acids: CSVEPLTAYNEQFF. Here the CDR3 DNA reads TGCAGCGTCGAACCCTTGACAGCATACAATGAGCAGTTCTTC.

The CDR3 here is CASSLLGLNEQYF. The CDR3, as DNA: TGTGCCAGCAGCTTACTGGGGCTTAACGAGCAGTACTTC. The gene calls are TRBV5-4 and TRBJ2-7, with D perhaps TRBD1 (5 bases). Per the germline V gene, CDR1 is SGHNT and CDR2 is YYREEE (reference sequence). The CDR3 length is 13 residues. Trimming cost V 2 bases and J 5 bases, with 11 bases left between them.

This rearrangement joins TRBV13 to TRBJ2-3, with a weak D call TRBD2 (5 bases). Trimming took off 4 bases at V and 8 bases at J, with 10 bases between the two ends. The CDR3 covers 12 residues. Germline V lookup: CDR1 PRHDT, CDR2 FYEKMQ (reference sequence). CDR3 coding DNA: TGTGCCAGCAGCTCGGAGGCAGGTACGCAGTATTTT. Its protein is CASSSEAGTQYF.

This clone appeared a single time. CDR3: CASSSPSYSTDTQYF. CDR3 bases: TGTGCCAGCAGCTCCCCCTCCTATAGCACAGATACGCAGTATTTT. V is TRBV7-2 and J is TRBJ2-3; D uncertain. V was trimmed by 4 bases and J by 0 bases, leaving 11 bases between them. From germline, CDR1 is SGHTA and CDR2 FQGNSA. CDR3 size: 15 residues.

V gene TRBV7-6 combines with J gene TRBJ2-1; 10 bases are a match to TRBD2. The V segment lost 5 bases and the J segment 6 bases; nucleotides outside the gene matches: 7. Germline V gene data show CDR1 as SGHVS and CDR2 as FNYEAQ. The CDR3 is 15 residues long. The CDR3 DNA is TGTGCCAGCAGCCTTAGCGGGGGGCTCGTCAATGAGCAGTTCTTC. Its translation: CASSLSGGLVNEQFF.

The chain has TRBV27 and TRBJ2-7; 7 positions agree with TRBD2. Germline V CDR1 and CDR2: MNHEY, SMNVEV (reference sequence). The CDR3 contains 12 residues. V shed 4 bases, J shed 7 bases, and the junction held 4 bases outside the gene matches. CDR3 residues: CASSSLGGEQYF. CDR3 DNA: TGTGCCAGCAGTTCCCTGGGGGGGGAGCAGTACTTC.

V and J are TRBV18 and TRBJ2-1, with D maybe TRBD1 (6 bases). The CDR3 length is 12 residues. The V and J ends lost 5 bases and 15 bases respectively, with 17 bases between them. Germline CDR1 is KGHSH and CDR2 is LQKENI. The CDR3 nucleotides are TGTGCCAGCTCATCCGGACAGTCGACAGCGTTCTTC. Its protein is CASSSGQSTAFF.

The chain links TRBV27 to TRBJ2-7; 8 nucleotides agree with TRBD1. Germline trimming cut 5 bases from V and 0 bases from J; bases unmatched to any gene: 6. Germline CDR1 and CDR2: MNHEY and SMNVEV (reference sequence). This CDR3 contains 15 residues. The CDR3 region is CASSMTGESSYEQYF. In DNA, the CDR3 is TGTGCCAGCAGTATGACAGGGGAAAGCTCCTACGAGCAGTACTTC.

The CDR3 DNA is TGTGCCAGCAGCTTACATCAGGGCATAATGAACACTGAAGCTTTCTTT. Translated, it gives CASSLHQGIMNTEAFF. The V and J genes are TRBV7-2 and TRBJ1-1; weak D call: TRBD1 (5 bases). Germline-derived CDR1 and CDR2 are SGHTA and FQGNSA. V was clipped by 2 bases and J by 0 bases, with 13 bases between them. The CDR3 extends over 16 amino acids.

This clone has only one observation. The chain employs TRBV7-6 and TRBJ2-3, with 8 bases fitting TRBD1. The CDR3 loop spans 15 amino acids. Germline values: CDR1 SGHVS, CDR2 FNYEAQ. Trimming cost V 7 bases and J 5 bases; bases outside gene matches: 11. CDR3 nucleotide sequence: TGTGCCAGCACCCTACAGGGGGGCCGGGAAGATACGCAGTATTTT. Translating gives CASTLQGGREDTQYF. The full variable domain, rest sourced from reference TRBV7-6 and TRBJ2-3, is GAGVSQSPRYKVTKRGQDVALRCDPISGHVSLYWYRQALGQGPEFLTYFNYEAQQDKSGLPNDRFSAERPEGSISTLTIQRTEQRDSAMYRCASTLQGGREDTQYFGPGTRLTVL.

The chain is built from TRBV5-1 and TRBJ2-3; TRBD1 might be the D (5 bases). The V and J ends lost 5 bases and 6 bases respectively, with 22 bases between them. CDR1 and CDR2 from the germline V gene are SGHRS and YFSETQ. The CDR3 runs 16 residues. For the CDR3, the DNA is TGCGCCAGCAGTTCCGCGACAGACTCGCTGGGGGATACGCAGTATTTT. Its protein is CASSSATDSLGDTQYF. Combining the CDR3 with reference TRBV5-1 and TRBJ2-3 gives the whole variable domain KAGVTQTPRYLIKTRGQQVTLSCSPISGHRSVSWYQQTPGQGLQFLFEYFSETQRNKGNFPGRFSGRQFSNSRSEMNVSTLELGDSALYLCASSSATDSLGDTQYFGPGTRLTVL.

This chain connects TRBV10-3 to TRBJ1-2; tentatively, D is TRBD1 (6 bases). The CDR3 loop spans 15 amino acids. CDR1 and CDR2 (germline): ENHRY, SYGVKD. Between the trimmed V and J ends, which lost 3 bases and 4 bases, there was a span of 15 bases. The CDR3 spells CAISENRVLGYGYTF. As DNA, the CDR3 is TGTGCCATCAGTGAAAACAGGGTATTGGGCTATGGCTACACCTTC.

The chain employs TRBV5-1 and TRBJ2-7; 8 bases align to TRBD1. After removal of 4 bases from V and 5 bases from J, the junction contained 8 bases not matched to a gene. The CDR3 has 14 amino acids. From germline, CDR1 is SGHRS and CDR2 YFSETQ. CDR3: CASSARQGSNEQYF. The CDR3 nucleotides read TGCGCCAGCAGCGCCCGACAGGGGAGCAACGAGCAGTACTTC.

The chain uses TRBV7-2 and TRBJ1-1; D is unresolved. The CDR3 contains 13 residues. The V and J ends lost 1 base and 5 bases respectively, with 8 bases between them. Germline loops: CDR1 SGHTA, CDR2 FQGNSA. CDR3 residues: CASSLGLLTEAFF. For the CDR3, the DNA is TGTGCCAGCAGCTTAGGACTCCTTACTGAAGCTTTCTTT.

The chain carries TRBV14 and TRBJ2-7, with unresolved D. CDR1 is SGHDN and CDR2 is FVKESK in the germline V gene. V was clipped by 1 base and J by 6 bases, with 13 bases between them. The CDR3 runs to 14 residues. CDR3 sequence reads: CASSQGALRGEQYF. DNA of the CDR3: TGTGCCAGCAGCCAAGGAGCACTCCGCGGCGAGCAGTACTTC.

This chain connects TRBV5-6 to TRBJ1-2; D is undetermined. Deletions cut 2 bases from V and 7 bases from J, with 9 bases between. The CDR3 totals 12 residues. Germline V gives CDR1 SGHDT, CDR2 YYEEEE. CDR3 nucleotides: TGTGCCAGCAGCTTAGAGGGTTTTGGCTACACCTTC. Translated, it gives CASSLEGFGYTF.

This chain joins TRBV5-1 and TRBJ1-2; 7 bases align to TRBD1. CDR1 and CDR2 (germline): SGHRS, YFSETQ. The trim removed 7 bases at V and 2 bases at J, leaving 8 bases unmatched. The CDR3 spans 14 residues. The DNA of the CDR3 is TGCGCCAGCCGCATGGGACAGCACAACTATGGCTACACCTTC. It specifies CASRMGQHNYGYTF.

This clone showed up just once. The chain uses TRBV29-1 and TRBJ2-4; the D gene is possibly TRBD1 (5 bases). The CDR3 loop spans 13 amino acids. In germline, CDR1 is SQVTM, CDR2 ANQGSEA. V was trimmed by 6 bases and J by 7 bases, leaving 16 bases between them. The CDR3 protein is CSVAGQGRNIQYF. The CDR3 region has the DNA TGCAGCGTAGCCGGGCAGGGAAGGAACATTCAGTACTTC. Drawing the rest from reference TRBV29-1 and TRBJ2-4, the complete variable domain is SAVISQKPSRDICQRGTSLTIQCQVDSQVTMMFWYRQQPGQSLTLIATANQGSEATYESGFVIDKFPISRPNLTFSTLTVSNMSPEDSSIYLCSVAGQGRNIQYFGAGTRLSVL.

CDR3 DNA: TGTGCCAGCAGTGAGTACAGATATAATTCACCCCTCCACTTT. Protein product: CASSEYRYNSPLHF. The rearrangement links TRBV2 to TRBJ1-6; D unclear. Germline V gives CDR1 SNHLY, CDR2 FYNNEI. The CDR3 runs 14 residues. V gave up 3 bases and J gave up 4 bases, with 7 bases separating them.

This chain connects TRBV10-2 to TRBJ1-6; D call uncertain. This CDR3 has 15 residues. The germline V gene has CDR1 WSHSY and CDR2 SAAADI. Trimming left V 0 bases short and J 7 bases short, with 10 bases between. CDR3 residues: CASSESWPFNSPLHF. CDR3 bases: TGCGCCAGCAGTGAGTCTTGGCCCTTCAATTCACCCCTCCACTTT.

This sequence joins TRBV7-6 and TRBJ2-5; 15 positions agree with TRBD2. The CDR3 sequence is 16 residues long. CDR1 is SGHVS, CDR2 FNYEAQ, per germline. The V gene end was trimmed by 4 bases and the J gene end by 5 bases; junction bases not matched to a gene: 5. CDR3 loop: CASSWGLAGGQETQYF. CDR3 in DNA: TGTGCCAGCAGCTGGGGACTAGCGGGGGGTCAGGAGACCCAGTACTTC. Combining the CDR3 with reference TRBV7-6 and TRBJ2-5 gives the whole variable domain GAGVSQSPRYKVTKRGQDVALRCDPISGHVSLYWYRQALGQGPEFLTYFNYEAQQDKSGLPNDRFSAERPEGSISTLTIQRTEQRDSAMYRCASSWGLAGGQETQYFGPGTRLLVL.

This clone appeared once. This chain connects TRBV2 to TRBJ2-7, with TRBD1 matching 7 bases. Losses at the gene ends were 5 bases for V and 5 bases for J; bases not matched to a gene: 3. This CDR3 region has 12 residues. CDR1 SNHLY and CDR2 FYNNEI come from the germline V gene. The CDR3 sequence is CASSWQGDEQYF. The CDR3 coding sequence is TGTGCCAGCAGTTGGCAGGGGGACGAGCAGTACTTC.

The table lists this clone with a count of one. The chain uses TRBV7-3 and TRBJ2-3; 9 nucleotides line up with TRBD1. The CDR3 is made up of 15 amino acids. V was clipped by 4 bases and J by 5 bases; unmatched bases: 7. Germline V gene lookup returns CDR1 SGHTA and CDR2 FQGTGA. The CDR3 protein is CASSSLRTGVDTQYF. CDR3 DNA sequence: TGTGCCAGCAGCTCACTTAGGACAGGGGTAGATACGCAGTATTTT.

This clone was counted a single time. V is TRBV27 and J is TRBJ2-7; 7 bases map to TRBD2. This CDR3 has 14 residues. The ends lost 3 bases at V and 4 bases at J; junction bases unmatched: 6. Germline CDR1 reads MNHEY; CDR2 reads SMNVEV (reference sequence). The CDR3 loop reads CASSFGGFGYEQYF. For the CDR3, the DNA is TGTGCCAGCAGTTTCGGGGGGTTTGGGTACGAGCAGTACTTC.